Sequencing of this T cell receptor beta chain was carried out in a study of siplizumab effects on memory and regulatory T cells. Assays examined 90,000 to 100,000 TCR templates per sample. Profiled with immunoSEQ multiplex PCR; TCRdb holds only in-frame clones, not every one. In the table there are some 100,000 clones, about nine tenths of which are singletons. Study-wide results and limits: Neither a naive nor a memory phenotype was assignable to roughly 75-97% of proliferating CD4+ or CD8+ clones. Where siplizumab was present, mappable alloreactive CD4+ clones averaged around 70% Treg-derived, compared with more than 25% in controls. Siplizumab cultures yielded proliferating Tregs whose suppressive function was not confirmed.

Notes on this clone: Its antigen is undetermined.

The CDR3 consists of 15 residues. V was pared by 0 bases and J by 4 bases, with 10 bases between. Germline V gives CDR1 LNHNV, CDR2 YYDKDF (reference sequence). The chain has TRBV15 and TRBJ1-5; D remains ambiguous. The sequence derives from a human donor in good health. Some clones in this sample may be carry-over from other donors' samples. Sequencing was done on a sample of CD4+ T cells sorted from blood. CDR3 in DNA: TGTGCCACCAGCAGAGATCGACTGACAAATCAGCCCCAGCATTTT. It encodes CATSRDRLTNQPQHF.